This T cell receptor beta chain was recovered during a study of T-cell reconstitution after alpha-beta-depleted transplantation in children. Study conclusions and caveats: Roughly two months post-transplant, alpha-beta T cells reportedly originated from several hundred graft clones that had expanded. Newly produced T cells mostly accounted for T-cell counts and diversity one year post-transplant.

Unique molecular identifiers were incorporated into the prepared TCRbeta library. MiXCR, applied by TCRdb to the PCR reads, yields one record per CDR3 protein. Of about 1,000,000 distinct CDR3 sequences in the sample, 25% to 30% were seen once. Details on this clonotype: The antigen remains unidentified.

Trimming took 8 bases from V and 4 from J; bases not matched to a gene: 5. From germline, CDR1 is ENHRY and CDR2 SYGVKD. CDR3 length equals 13 residues. The J gene is TRBJ2-5, the V gene TRBV10-3; the match to TRBD1 covers 9 bases. Sequences were derived from PBMCs, mostly from graft donor cells, sampled 360 days after TCRalphabeta/CD19-depleted stem cell transplant. The source of this sequence is a boy under two years old who had a stem cell transplant for SCID, so the T cells may come from the graft donor. CDR3 loop: CAIGTGGVETQYF. In DNA form, the CDR3 reads TGTGCCATCGGTACAGGGGGCGTAGAGACCCAGTACTTC.